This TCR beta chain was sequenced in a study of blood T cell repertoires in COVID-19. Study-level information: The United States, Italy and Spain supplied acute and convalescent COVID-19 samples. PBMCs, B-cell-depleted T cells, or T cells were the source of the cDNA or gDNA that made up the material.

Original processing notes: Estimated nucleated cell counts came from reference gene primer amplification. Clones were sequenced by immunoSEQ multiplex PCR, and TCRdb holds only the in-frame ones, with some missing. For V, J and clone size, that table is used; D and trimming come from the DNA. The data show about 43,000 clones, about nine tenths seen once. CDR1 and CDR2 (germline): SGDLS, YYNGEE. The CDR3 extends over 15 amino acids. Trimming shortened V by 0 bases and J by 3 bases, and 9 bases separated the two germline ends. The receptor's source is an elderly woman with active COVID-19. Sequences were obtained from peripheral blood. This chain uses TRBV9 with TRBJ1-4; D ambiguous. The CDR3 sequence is CASSVGPGSNEKLFF. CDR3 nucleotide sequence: TGTGCCAGCAGCGTAGGGCCAGGCTCTAATGAAAAACTGTTTTTT.